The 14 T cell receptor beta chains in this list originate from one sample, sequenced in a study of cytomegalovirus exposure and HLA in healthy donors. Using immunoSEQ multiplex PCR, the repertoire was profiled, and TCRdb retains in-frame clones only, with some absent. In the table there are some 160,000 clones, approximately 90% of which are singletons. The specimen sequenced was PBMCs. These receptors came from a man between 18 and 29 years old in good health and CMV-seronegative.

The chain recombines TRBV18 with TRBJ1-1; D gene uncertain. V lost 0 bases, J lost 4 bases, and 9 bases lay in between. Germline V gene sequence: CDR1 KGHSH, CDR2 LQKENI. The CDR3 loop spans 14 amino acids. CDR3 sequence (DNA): TGTGCCAGCTCACCACCGTCACTTAGCACTGAAGCTTTCTTT. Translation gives CASSPPSLSTEAFF.

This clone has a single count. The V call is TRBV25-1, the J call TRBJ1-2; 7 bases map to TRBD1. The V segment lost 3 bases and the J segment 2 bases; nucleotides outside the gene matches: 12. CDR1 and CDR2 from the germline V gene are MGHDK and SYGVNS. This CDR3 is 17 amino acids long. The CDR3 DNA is TGTGCCAGCAGTGACTCACCTGGGACAGAACCAAACTATGGCTACACCTTC. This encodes CASSDSPGTEPNYGYTF.

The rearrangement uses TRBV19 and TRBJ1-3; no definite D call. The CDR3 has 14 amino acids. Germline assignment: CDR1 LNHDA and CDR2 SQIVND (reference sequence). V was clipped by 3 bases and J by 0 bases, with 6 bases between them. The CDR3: CASSISTSGNTIYF. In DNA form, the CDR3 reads TGTGCCAGTAGTATCAGTACCTCTGGAAACACCATATATTTT.

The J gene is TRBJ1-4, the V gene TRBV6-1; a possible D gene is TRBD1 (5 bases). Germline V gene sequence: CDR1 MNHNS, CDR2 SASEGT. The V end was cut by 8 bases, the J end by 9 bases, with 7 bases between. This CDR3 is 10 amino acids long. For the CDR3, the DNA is TGTGCCAGCGCGGGACAAAAACTGTTTTTT. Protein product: CASAGQKLFF.

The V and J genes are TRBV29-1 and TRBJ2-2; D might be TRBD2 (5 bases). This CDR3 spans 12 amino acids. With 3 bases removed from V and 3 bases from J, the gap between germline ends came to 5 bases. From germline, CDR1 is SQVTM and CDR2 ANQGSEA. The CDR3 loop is CSVERDTGELFF. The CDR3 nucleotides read TGCAGCGTTGAGAGGGACACCGGGGAGCTGTTTTTT.

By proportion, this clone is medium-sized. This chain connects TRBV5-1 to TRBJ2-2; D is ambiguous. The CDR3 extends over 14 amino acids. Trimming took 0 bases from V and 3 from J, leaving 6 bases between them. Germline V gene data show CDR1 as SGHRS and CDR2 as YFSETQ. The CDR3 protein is CASSLGPDTGELFF. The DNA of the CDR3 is TGCGCCAGCAGCTTGGGTCCAGACACCGGGGAGCTGTTTTTT.

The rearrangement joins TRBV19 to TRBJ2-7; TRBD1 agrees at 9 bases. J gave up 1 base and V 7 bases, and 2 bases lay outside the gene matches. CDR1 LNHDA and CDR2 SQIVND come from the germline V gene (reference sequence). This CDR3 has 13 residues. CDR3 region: CASIGTGSYEQYF. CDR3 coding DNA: TGTGCCAGTATCGGGACAGGGTCCTACGAGCAGTACTTC.

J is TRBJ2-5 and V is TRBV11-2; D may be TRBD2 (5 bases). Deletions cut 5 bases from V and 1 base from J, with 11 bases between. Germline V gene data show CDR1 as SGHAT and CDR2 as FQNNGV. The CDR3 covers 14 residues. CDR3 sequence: CASSPPGIQETQYF. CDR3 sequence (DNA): TGTGCCAGCAGCCCCCCCGGGATCCAAGAGACCCAGTACTTC.

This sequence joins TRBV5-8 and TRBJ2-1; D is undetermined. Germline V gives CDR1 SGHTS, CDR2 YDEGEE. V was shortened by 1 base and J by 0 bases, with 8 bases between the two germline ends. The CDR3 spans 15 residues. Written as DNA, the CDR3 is TGTGCCAGCAGCTTGTCGCGGTACTCCTACAATGAGCAGTTCTTC. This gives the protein CASSLSRYSYNEQFF.

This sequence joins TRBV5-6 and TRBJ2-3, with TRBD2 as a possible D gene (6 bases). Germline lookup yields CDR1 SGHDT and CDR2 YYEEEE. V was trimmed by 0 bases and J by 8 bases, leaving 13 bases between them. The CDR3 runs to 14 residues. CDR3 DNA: TGTGCCAGCAGCTTGGTACTTATGGGGGGTACGCAGTATTTT. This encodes CASSLVLMGGTQYF. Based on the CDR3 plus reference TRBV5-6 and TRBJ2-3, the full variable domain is DAGVTQSPTHLIKTRGQQVTLRCSPKSGHDTVSWYQQALGQGPQFIFQYYEEEERQRGNFPDRFSGHQFPNYSSELNVNALLLGDSALYLCASSLVLMGGTQYFGPGTRLTVL.

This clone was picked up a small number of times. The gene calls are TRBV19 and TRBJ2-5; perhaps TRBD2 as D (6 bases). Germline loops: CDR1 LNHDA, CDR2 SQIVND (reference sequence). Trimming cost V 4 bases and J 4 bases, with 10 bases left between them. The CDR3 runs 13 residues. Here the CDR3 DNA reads TGTGCCAGTAGTAGCGGACTAATAGAGACCCAGTACTTC. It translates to CASSSGLIETQYF.

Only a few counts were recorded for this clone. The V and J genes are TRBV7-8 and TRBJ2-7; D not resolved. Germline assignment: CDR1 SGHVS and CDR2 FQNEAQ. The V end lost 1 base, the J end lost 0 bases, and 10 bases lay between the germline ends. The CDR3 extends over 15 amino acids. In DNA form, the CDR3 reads TGTGCCAGCAGCTTAGTGTCCCACAGCTCCTACGAGCAGTACTTC. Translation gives CASSLVSHSSYEQYF.

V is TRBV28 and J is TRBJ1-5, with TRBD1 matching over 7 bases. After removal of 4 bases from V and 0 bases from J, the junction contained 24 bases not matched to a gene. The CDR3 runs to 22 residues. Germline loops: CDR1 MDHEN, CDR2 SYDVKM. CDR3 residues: CASSSQQGRLLGGGYSNQPQHF. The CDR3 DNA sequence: TGTGCCAGCAGTTCCCAACAGGGGAGGCTTTTGGGTGGGGGATATAGCAATCAGCCCCAGCATTTT.

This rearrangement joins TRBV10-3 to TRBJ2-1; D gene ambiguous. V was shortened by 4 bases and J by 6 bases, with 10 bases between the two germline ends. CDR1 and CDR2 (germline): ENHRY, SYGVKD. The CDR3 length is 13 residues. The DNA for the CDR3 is TGTGCCATCAGTGGACCTGGCGGCAATGAGCAGTTCTTC. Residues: CAISGPGGNEQFF.